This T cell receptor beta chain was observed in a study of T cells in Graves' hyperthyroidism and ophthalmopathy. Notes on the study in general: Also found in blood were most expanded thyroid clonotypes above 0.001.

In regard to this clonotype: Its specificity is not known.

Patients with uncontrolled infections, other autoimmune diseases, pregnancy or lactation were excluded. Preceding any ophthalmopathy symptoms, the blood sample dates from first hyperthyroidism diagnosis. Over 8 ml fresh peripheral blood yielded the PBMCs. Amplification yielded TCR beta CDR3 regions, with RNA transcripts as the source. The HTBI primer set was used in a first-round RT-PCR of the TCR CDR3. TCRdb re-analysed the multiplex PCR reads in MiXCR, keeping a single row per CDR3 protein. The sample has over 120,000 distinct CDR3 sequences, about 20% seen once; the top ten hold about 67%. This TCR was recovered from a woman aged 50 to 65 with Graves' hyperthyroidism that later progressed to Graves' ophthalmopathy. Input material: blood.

This chain's CDR3 is CASGLGGIGNEQFF. The CDR3 region has the DNA TGTGCTAGTGGTTTGGGGGGGATTGGCAATGAGCAGTTCTTC. This chain uses TRBV12-5 with TRBJ2-1; tentatively, D is TRBD1 or TRBD2 (5 bases each). Germline CDR1 reads LGHNT; CDR2 reads FRNRAP. The CDR3 covers 14 residues. Trimming stripped 1 base from V and 6 bases from J, with 10 bases between. The entire variable domain, with the rest obtained from reference TRBV12-5 and TRBJ2-1, is as follows: DARVTQTPRHKVTEMGQEVTMRCQPILGHNTVFWYRQTMMQGLELLAYFRNRAPLDDSGMPKDRFSAEMPDATLATLKIQPSEPRDSAVYFCASGLGGIGNEQFFGPGTRLTVL.